This TCR beta chain was captured by sequencing in a study of cytomegalovirus exposure and HLA in healthy donors. Regarding this clone: The antigen is undetermined.

Study-wide findings and caveats: Within the 130 or so validation repertoires, first-cohort TCR clusters tended to co-occur, according to a later analysis. 164 TCR beta chains were listed as cytomegalovirus-associated. Most TCRs appeared rarely, but some public TCRs recurred in many donors.

The data were produced by immunoSEQ multiplex PCR, yet TCRdb's version contains in-frame clones alone and is incomplete. Of roughly 330,000 clones in the sample, roughly 87% were seen once. The donors were members of the approximately 120-subject validation cohort (separate from the 666-subject first cohort). From germline, CDR1 is SGHRS and CDR2 YFSETQ. The V gene lost 0 bases and the J gene lost 3 bases, with 13 bases spanning the gap. The CDR3 consists of 16 residues. The gene calls are TRBV5-1 and TRBJ1-3; TRBD1 might be the D (5 bases). Material for sequencing was PBMCs. The clonotype was recovered from a woman in her twenties or thirties in good health and CMV-seropositive. DNA for the CDR3: TGCGCCAGCAGCTTGGCCGGGGGGTTGTATGGAAACACCATATATTTT. It codes for CASSLAGGLYGNTIYF.